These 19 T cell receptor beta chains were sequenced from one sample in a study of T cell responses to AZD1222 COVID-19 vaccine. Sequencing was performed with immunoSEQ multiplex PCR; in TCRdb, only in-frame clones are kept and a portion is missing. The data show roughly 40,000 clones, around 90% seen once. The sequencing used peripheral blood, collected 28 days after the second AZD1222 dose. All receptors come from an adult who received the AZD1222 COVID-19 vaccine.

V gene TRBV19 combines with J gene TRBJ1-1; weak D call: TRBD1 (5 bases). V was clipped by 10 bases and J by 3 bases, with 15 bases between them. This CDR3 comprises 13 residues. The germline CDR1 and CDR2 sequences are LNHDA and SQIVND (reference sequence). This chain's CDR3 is CATLGLGDTEAFF. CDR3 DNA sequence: TGTGCCACTTTAGGGTTGGGGGACACTGAAGCTTTCTTT. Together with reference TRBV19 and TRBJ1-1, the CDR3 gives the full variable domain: DGGITQSPKYLFRKEGQNVTLSCEQNLNHDAMYWYRQDPGQGLRLIYYSQIVNDFQKGDIAEGYSVSREKKESFPLTVTSAQKNPTAFYLCATLGLGDTEAFFGQGTRLTVV.

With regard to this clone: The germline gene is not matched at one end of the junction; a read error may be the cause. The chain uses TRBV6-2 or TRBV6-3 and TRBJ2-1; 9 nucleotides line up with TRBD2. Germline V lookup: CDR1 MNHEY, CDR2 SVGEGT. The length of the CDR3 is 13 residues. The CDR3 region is CASSWGVSSGALF. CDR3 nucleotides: TGTGCCAGCAGCTGGGGGGTCTCTAGCGGGGCCCTCTTC.

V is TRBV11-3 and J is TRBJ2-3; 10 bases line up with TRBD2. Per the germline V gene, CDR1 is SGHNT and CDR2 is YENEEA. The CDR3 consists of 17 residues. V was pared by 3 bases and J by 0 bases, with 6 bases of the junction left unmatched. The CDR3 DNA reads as TGTGCCAGCAGCTTGGGGCTAGCGGGGGCAAGCACAGATACGCAGTATTTT. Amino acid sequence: CASSLGLAGASTDTQYF.

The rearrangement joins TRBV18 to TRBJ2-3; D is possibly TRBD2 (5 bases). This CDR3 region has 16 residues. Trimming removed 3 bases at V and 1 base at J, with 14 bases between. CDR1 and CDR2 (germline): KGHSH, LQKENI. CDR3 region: CASSPLPVGGTDTQYF. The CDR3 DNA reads TGTGCCAGCTCACCTTTACCGGTCGGGGGCACAGATACGCAGTATTTT.

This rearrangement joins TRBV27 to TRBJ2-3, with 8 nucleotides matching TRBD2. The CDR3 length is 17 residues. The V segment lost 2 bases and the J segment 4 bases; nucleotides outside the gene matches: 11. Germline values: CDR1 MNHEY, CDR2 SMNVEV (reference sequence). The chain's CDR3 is CASSLLGPAGVPDTQYF. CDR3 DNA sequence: TGTGCCAGCAGTTTACTAGGTCCAGCGGGGGTCCCAGATACGCAGTATTTT.

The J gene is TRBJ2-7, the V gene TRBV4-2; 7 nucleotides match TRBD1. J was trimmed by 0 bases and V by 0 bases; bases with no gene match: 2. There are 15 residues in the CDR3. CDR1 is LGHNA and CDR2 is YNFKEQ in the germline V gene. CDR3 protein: CASSQEGGSSYEQYF. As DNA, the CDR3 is TGTGCCAGCAGCCAAGAAGGGGGCAGCTCCTACGAGCAGTACTTC.

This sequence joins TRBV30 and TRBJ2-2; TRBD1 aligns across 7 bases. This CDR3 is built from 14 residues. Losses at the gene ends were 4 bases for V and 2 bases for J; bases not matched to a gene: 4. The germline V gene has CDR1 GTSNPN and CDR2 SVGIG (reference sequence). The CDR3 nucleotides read TGTGCCTGGATCCGGGACAGAAACACCGGGGAGCTGTTTTTT. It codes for CAWIRDRNTGELFF.

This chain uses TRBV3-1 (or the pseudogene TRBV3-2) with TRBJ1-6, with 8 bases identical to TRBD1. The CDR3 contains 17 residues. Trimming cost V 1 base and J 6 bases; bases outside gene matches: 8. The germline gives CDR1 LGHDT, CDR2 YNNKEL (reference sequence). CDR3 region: CASSQVGQGASNSPLHF. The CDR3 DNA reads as TGTGCCAGCAGCCAAGTAGGCCAGGGGGCCTCTAATTCACCCCTCCACTTT.

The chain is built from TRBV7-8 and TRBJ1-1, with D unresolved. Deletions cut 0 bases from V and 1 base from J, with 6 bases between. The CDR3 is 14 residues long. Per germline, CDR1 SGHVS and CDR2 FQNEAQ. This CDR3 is CASSLANKNTEAFF. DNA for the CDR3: TGTGCCAGCAGCTTAGCCAATAAGAACACTGAAGCTTTCTTT.

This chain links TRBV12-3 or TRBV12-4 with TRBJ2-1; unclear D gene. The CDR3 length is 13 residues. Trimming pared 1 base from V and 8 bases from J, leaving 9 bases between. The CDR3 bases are TGTGCCAGCAGTTTAGAGGGTAGGGATGAGCAGTTCTTC. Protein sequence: CASSLEGRDEQFF.

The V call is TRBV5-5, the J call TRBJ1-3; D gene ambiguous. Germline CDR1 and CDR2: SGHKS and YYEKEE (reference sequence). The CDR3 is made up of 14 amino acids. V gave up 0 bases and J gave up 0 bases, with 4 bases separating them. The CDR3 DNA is TGTGCCAGCAGCTTGGACAGCTCTGGAAACACCATATATTTT. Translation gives CASSLDSSGNTIYF.

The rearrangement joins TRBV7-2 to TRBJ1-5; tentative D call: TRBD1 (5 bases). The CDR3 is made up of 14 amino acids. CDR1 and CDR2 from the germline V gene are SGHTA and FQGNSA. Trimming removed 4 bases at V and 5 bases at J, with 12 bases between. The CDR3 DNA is TGTGCCAGCAGCTGGGGGGGGTCTCATCAGCCCCAGCATTTT. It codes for CASSWGGSHQPQHF. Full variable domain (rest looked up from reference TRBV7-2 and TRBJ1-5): GAGVSQSPSNKVTEKGKDVELRCDPISGHTALYWYRQSLGQGLEFLIYFQGNSAPDKSGLPSDRFSAERTGGSVSTLTIQRTQQEDSAVYLCASSWGGSHQPQHFGDGTRLSIL.

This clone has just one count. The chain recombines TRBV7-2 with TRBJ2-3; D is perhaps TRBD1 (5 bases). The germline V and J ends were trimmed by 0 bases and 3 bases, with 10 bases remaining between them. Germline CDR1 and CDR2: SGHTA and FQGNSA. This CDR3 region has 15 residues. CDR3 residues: CASSLAGRATDTQYF. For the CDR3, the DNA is TGTGCCAGCAGCTTAGCCGGCAGGGCTACAGATACGCAGTATTTT.

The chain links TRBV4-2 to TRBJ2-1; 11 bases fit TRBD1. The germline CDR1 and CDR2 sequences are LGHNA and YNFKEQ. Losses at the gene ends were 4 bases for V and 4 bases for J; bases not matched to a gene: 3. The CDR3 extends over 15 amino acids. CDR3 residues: CASSRGQGAYNEQFF. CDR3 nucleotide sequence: TGTGCCAGCAGCCGTGGACAGGGGGCTTACAATGAGCAGTTCTTC.

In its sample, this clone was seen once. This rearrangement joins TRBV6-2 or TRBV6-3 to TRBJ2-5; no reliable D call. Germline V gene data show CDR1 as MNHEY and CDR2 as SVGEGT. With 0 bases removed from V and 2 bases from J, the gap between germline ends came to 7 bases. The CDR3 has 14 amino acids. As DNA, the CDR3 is TGTGCCAGCAGTTACTCGCCCAGACAAGAGACCCAGTACTTC. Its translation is CASSYSPRQETQYF.

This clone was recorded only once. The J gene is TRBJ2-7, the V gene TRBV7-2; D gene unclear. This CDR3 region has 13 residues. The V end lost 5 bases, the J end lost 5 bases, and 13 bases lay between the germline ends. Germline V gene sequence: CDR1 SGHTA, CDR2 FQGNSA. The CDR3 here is CASSGWAINEQYF. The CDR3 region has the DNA TGTGCCAGCAGCGGGTGGGCTATCAACGAGCAGTACTTC.

Here the CDR3 DNA reads TGTGCCAGTAGTCCCGACAGGGGTGACTATGGCTACACCTTC. This codes for CASSPDRGDYGYTF. The J gene is TRBJ1-2, the V gene TRBV19; TRBD1 matches at 8 bases. CDR1 and CDR2 from the germline V gene are LNHDA and SQIVND (reference sequence). Losses at the gene ends were 5 bases for V and 3 bases for J; bases not matched to a gene: 5. The CDR3 sequence is 14 residues long.

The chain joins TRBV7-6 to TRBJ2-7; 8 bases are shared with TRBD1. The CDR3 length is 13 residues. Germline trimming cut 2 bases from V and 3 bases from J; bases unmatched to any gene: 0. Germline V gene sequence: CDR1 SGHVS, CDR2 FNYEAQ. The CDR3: CASSLTGGYEQYF. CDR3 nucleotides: TGTGCCAGCAGCTTAACAGGGGGCTACGAGCAGTACTTC.

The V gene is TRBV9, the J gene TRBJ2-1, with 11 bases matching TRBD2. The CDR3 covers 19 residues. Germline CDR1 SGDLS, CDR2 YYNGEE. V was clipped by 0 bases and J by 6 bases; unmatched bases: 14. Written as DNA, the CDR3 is TGTGCCAGCAGCGTAGTATCCTTTGCTGCTAGCGGGGGGCCCAATGAGCAGTTCTTC. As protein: CASSVVSFAASGGPNEQFF.